This T cell receptor beta chain was recorded in a study of T cell responses to AZD1222 COVID-19 vaccine. General observations from the study: Unmutated variant regions are reportedly targeted by nearly half of spike-specific TCRs.

Concerning this clone itself: Its antigen is unknown.

Clones were sequenced by immunoSEQ multiplex PCR, and TCRdb holds only the in-frame ones, with some missing. The repertoire includes tens of thousands of clones, approximately 88% of them detected once, and 11% sits in the top ten. The sequence was collected from an adult who received the AZD1222 COVID-19 vaccine. The sequencing here drew on peripheral blood, taken 28 days after the second AZD1222 dose.

DNA of the CDR3: TGTGCCAGCAGCCCAGCAAGCGGGACCCAGTACTTC. Amino acid sequence: CASSPASGTQYF. J is TRBJ2-5 and V is TRBV7-6; the D gene is possibly TRBD2 (5 bases). This CDR3 contains 12 residues. CDR1 and CDR2 (germline): SGHVS, FNYEAQ. Between the trimmed V and J ends, which lost 5 bases and 7 bases, there was a span of 11 bases.